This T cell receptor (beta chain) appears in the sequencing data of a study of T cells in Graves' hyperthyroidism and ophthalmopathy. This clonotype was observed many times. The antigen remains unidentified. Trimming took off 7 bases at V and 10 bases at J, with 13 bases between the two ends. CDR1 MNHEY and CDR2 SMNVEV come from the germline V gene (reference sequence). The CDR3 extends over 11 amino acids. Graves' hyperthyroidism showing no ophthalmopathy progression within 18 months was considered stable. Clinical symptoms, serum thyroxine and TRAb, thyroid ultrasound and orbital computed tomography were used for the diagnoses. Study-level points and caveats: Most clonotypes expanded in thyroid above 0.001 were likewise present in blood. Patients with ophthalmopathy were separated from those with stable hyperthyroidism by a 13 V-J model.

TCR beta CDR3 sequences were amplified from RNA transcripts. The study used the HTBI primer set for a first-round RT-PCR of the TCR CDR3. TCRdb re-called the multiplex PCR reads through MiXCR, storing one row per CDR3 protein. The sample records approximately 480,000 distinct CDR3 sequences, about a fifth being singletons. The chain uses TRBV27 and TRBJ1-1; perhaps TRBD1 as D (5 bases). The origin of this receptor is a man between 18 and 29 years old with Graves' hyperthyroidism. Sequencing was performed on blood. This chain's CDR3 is CASTGGSVAFF. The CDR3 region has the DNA TGTGCCAGCACGGGGGGGTCGGTAGCTTTCTTT.